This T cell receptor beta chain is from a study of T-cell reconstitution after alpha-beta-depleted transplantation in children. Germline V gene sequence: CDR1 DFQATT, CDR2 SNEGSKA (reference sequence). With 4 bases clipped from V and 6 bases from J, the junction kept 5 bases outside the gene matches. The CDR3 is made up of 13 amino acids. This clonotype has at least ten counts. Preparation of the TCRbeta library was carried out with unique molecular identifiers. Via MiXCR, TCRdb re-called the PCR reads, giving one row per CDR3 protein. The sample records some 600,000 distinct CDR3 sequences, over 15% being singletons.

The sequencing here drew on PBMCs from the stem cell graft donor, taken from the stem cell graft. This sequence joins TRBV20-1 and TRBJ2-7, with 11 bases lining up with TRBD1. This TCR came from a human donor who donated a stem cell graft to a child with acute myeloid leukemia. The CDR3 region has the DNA TGCAGTGCTATGGGGACAGGGGGTTTCGAGCAGTACTTC. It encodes CSAMGTGGFEQYF.